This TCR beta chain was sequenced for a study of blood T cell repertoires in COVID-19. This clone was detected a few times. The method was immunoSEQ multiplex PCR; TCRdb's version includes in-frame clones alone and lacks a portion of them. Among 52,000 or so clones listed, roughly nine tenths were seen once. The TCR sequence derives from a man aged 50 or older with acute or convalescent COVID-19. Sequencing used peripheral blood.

The CDR3 DNA sequence: TGTGCCAGCAGCTCTAGCGGGAGGGCGAACAATGAGCAGTTCTTC. It is translated as CASSSSGRANNEQFF. The J gene is TRBJ2-1, the V gene TRBV7-9; 12 nucleotides agree with TRBD2. J was trimmed by 5 bases and V by 4 bases; bases with no gene match: 3. CDR1 is SEHNR, CDR2 FQNEAQ, per germline (reference sequence). The CDR3 has 15 amino acids.